The 13 T cell receptor beta chains given below trace back to one sample, sequenced in a study of response to subunit inactivated influenza vaccine. TCRdb reprocessed the RT-PCR reads via MiXCR and lists one record per CDR3 protein. This table has hundreds of thousands of distinct CDR3 sequences, 14% appearing once. The sample in question was PBMCs from blood, obtained approximately 15 days before vaccination. Every receptor here comes from a man aged 45-65 years who received an inactivated influenza vaccine.

The chain carries TRBV12-3 or TRBV12-4 and TRBJ1-1; D call uncertain. This CDR3 is built from 15 residues. Trimming removed 1 base at V and 1 base at J, with 10 bases between. The CDR3 protein is CASSLEGVGNTEAFF. CDR3 in DNA: TGTGCCAGCAGTTTAGAGGGAGTGGGGAACACTGAAGCTTTCTTT.

In its sample, this clonotype was seen a few times. The chain employs TRBV2 and TRBJ1-5, with no clear D. CDR3 length: 14 residues. Trimming removed 6 bases from V and 1 base from J, with 10 bases in between. Germline CDR1 and CDR2: SNHLY and FYNNEI. CDR3 region: CASSALGSNQPQHF. The DNA for the CDR3 is TGTGCCAGCAGCGCTCTCGGGAGCAATCAGCCCCAGCATTTT.

This clonotype was seen only a few times. This chain uses TRBV3-1 with TRBJ1-1, with 9 bases identical to TRBD1. Germline values: CDR1 LGHDT, CDR2 YNNKEL (reference sequence). CDR3 length equals 15 residues. Trimming took 1 base from V and 5 from J; bases not matched to a gene: 5. The CDR3 spells CASSQGSDRGTEAFF. The CDR3 bases are TGTGCCAGCAGCCAAGGGTCTGACAGGGGGACTGAAGCTTTCTTT.

This chain links TRBV7-9 with TRBJ2-1; TRBD2 might be the D (7 bases). The germline CDR1 and CDR2 sequences are SEHNR and FQNEAQ (reference sequence). Trimming took off 5 bases at V and 9 bases at J, with 14 bases between the two ends. CDR3 size: 13 residues. The CDR3 nucleotides are TGTGCCAGCAGCAAGGGGGGGCGAGGTGAGCAGTTCTTC. It encodes CASSKGGRGEQFF.

This clonotype has more than one count but fewer than ten. The chain combines TRBV15 with TRBJ2-2, with D unresolved. There are 12 residues in the CDR3. The V end lost 0 bases, the J end lost 9 bases, and 5 bases lay between the germline ends. The germline V gene has CDR1 LNHNV and CDR2 YYDKDF (reference sequence). CDR3 in amino acids: CATSREHRELFF. The CDR3, as DNA: TGTGCCACCAGCAGAGAGCATAGGGAGCTGTTTTTT.

The chain links TRBV15 to TRBJ2-7; a weak D match, TRBD1 (6 bases). The CDR3 covers 14 residues. Trimming took off 0 bases at V and 3 bases at J, with 9 bases between the two ends. Germline CDR1 and CDR2: LNHNV and YYDKDF (reference sequence). The CDR3 loop reads CATSREGQNYEQYF. CDR3 nucleotide sequence: TGTGCCACCAGCAGAGAGGGACAAAACTACGAGCAGTACTTC.

The chain uses TRBV12-3 or TRBV12-4 and TRBJ2-7, with 9 bases matching TRBD1. V was clipped by 5 bases and J by 6 bases; unmatched bases: 5. The CDR3 length is 13 residues. This CDR3 is CASSIGTGLEQYF. CDR3 sequence (DNA): TGTGCCAGCAGTATCGGGACAGGGCTCGAGCAGTACTTC.

In this sample, this clonotype turned up many times. The chain carries TRBV5-1 and TRBJ2-3; TRBD1 aligns across 8 bases. V gave up 9 bases and J gave up 2 bases; unmatched junction bases: 8. Germline V gene lookup returns CDR1 SGHRS and CDR2 YFSETQ. The CDR3 loop spans 14 amino acids. For the CDR3, the DNA is TGCGCCACAGGGACAGGACAATACACAGATACGCAGTATTTT. Its translation: CATGTGQYTDTQYF.

The chain has TRBV19 and TRBJ2-7, with 7 bases lining up with TRBD1. The germline V gene encodes CDR1 LNHDA and CDR2 SQIVND (reference sequence). After removal of 7 bases from V and 5 bases from J, the junction contained 14 bases not matched to a gene. This CDR3 is 15 amino acids long. The CDR3: CASKGVETGKHEQYF. CDR3 DNA: TGTGCCAGTAAAGGGGTGGAGACAGGGAAACACGAGCAGTACTTC.

With regard to this clonotype: Mismatch with germline at one junction end may stem from a read error. The chain uses TRBV7-7 and TRBJ2-3, with D perhaps matching TRBD2 (5 bases). Germline V gene lookup returns CDR1 SSHAT and CDR2 FNYEAQ (reference sequence). This CDR3 contains 15 residues. The CDR3, as DNA: TGTGCTAGCAGCTTACCTCCGGGGATCACAGATACGCAGTATTTT. It is translated as CASSLPPGITDTQYF. Complete variable domain (other parts from reference TRBV7-7 and TRBJ2-3): GAGVSQSPRYKVTKRGQDVTLRCDPISSHATLYWYQQALGQGPEFLTYFNYEAQPDKSGLPSDRFSAERPEGSISTLTIQRTEQRDSAMYRCASSLPPGITDTQYFGPGTRLTVL.

The chain employs TRBV12-3 or TRBV12-4 and TRBJ2-3; D gene unclear. CDR3 length: 13 amino acids. Trimming cost V 7 bases and J 0 bases, with 8 bases left between them. CDR3 in amino acids: CASKVTSTDTQYF. CDR3 sequence (DNA): TGTGCCAGCAAGGTCACAAGCACAGATACGCAGTATTTT.

In this sample, this clonotype turned up a few times. V gene TRBV7-8 combines with J gene TRBJ2-3; D perhaps matches TRBD2 (5 bases). Germline V CDR1 and CDR2: SGHVS, FQNEAQ. CDR3 length equals 16 residues. Trimming shortened V by 0 bases and J by 2 bases, and 12 bases separated the two germline ends. The CDR3, as DNA: TGTGCCAGCAGCTTAGCGGCAGGACTGATCACAGATACGCAGTATTTT. This encodes CASSLAAGLITDTQYF.

This clonotype was counted ten times or more. The CDR3: CSALAVNTDTQYF. The CDR3 DNA follows: TGCAGTGCGCTAGCGGTTAACACAGATACGCAGTATTTT. The V call is TRBV20-1, the J call TRBJ2-3; TRBD2 matches 7 bases. Per the germline V gene, CDR1 is DFQATT and CDR2 is SNEGSKA (reference sequence). After removal of 6 bases from V and 2 bases from J, the junction contained 5 bases not matched to a gene. The CDR3 contains 13 residues.